Included here is one T cell receptor (beta chain) sequence, with context. Its specificity is not known. The entry originates in a study of radiotherapy plus CTLA-4 blockade in lung cancer. Study in general: Around 20% of enrolled patients responded objectively, and over 30% had disease control.

The data were produced by immunoSEQ multiplex PCR, yet TCRdb's version contains in-frame clones alone and is incomplete. The table has about 49,000 clones, about 88% seen once; the top ten hold around a quarter. Findings of the study overall: Following radiotherapy plus ipilimumab, tumor-derived TCR clones expanded in the blood.

V lost 5 bases to trimming and J lost 8 bases, with 15 bases between them. Germline V CDR1 and CDR2: SGHTA, FQGNSA. The CDR3 contains 13 residues. This chain links TRBV7-2 with TRBJ1-2; unclear D gene. Material: peripheral blood, obtained from a patient treated with radiotherapy plus ipilimumab. The clonotype originates from a human donor with non-small cell lung cancer whose response to radiotherapy plus ipilimumab could not be evaluated. Here the CDR3 DNA reads TGTGCCAGCAGCCCCGAGCGACGGAGGGGCTACACCTTC. Protein product: CASSPERRRGYTF.